This T cell receptor beta chain derives from a study of low-dose radiotherapy and immunotherapy resistance in tumors. Gene-specific TRAV and TRBV primers were used for first-strand cDNA, covering alpha and beta chains. With a V-primer adapter and a constant-region primer, TCRs were amplified for 20 to 25 PCR cycles. Each CDR3 protein is one row after TCRdb ran MiXCR on the reads. The profile shows 40,000 or so distinct CDR3 sequences, roughly 31% of them singletons. Time point reported: before trial treatment. Donors were treated with nivolumab, ipilimumab, aspirin, and low-dose cyclophosphamide and radiotherapy. The patients who were eligible all carried advanced solid tumors that lacked tumor-infiltrating lymphocytes, meaning the tumors were TIL-negative. The source of this sequence is a male donor with gallbladder cancer. Sequenced material: PBMCs, taken before treatment.

The CDR3 region has the DNA TGTGCCAGCAGTGAAGGAAGGACGGGGCAGTCAAATACGCAGTATTTT. Translating gives CASSEGRTGQSNTQYF. The chain has TRBV2 and TRBJ2-3; the D call may be TRBD1 or TRBD2 (5 bases each). The V gene lost 1 base and the J gene lost 7 bases, with 18 bases spanning the gap. Germline V CDR1 and CDR2: SNHLY, FYNNEI. This CDR3 has 16 amino acids.